This T cell receptor beta chain derives from a study of CD8 T cells in ankylosing spondylitis. Study-wide findings and caveats: A number of the motif variants had already been described in reactive arthritis synovial fluid and blood. Disease-linked clones were reportedly significantly enriched in matched ankylosing spondylitis synovial fluid. There was a TCR beta motif, made of several highly homologous variants, that appeared characteristic of ankylosing spondylitis blood.

The CDR3 consists of 12 residues. Per germline, CDR1 MNHEY and CDR2 SVGAGI. V lost 2 bases and J lost 4, with 5 bases in between. Generation of TCR beta libraries employed quantitative 5'-RACE incorporating molecular barcodes. MiXCR, run by TCRdb on the 5' RACE reads, gives a single entry per CDR3 protein. Seen here are about 220,000 distinct CDR3 sequences, about a sixth observed once, and the top ten hold under 45%. About this clonotype: What it binds is unknown. A single base separates this from a much larger clone, so it may be a read error.

The receptor comes from a male donor with ankylosing spondylitis. The genes are TRBV6-5 and TRBJ1-1; D unclear. The sequenced sample was blood, either unsorted or a sorted T cell fraction (not recorded which). As DNA, the CDR3 is TGTGCCAGCAGTTACACGGGCACTGAAGCTTTCTTT. Protein sequence: CASSYTGTEAFF.